Below, 13 T cell receptor beta chains from the same sample are listed, as sequenced in a study of T cells in Graves' hyperthyroidism and ophthalmopathy (dated by TCRdb to the late 2010s). The library was generated by multiplex PCR. Instrument used: Illumina HiSeq 2000. The TCR beta CDR3 regions were amplified from RNA transcripts. A first-round RT-PCR of the TCR CDR3 used the HTBI primer set with the Qiagen OneStep RT-PCR kit. TCRdb reran the public reads through fastp at Q25 and MiXCR, keeping productive beta chains. Here each entry gathers all rows of one CDR3 protein and keeps the most common genes and DNA. Counted in this sample were roughly 570,000 distinct CDR3 sequences; 46% of them appeared once. The top ten clonotypes cover more than 7.5% of the sample. The sample taken for sequencing was peripheral blood or thyroid tissue (not recorded which). The receptor source for this set is a woman in her late teens or twenties with Graves' hyperthyroidism.

This clonotype was detected many times. In DNA, the CDR3 is TGTGCCAGCAGCTTAAAACGTTCCTTAGGGGACACCGGGGAGCTGTTTTTT. Amino acid sequence: CASSLKRSLGDTGELFF. The V call is TRBV7-3, the J call TRBJ2-2; TRBD1 is a possible D gene (5 bases). CDR1 and CDR2 (germline): SGHTA, FQGTGA. CDR3 size: 17 residues. V was cut by 1 base and J by 3 bases, with 15 bases left in between. Using reference TRBV7-3 and TRBJ2-2 for the parts outside the CDR3, the full variable domain is GAGVSQTPSNKVTEKGKYVELRCDPISGHTALYWYRQSLGQGPEFLIYFQGTGAADDSGLPNDRFFAVRPEGSVSTLKIQRTERGDSAVYLCASSLKRSLGDTGELFFGEGSRLTVL.

For this clonotype: The junction shows a germline mismatch at one end, possibly a read error. Here the CDR3 reads CASSQVPAGLNTGELFF. CDR3 sequence (DNA): TGCGCCAGCAGCCAAGTCCCAGCCGGGCTTAACACCGGGGAGCTGTTTTTT. V gene TRBV5-5 combines with J gene TRBJ2-2; no firm D call. The V gene's germline CDR1 is SGHKS and CDR2 YYEKEE (reference sequence). The CDR3 has 17 amino acids.

For this clonotype: A much larger clone lies a single base off, so this may be a read error. This chain uses TRBV13 with TRBJ1-5, with 10 bases lining up with TRBD1. Trimming cost V 8 bases and J 6 bases; bases outside gene matches: 10. This CDR3 region has 15 residues. Per the germline V gene, CDR1 is PRHDT and CDR2 is FYEKMQ (reference sequence). The CDR3 DNA follows: TGTGCCAGCGGCACCGGGACAGGGGCAAGTCAGCCCCAGCATTTT. The encoded protein is CASGTGTGASQPQHF. The full variable domain, rest sourced from reference TRBV13 and TRBJ1-5, is AAGVIQSPRHLIKEKRETATLKCYPIPRHDTVYWYQQGPGQDPQFLISFYEKMQSDKGSIPDRFSAQQFSDYHSELNMSSLELGDSALYFCASGTGTGASQPQHFGDGTRLSIL.

In its sample, this clonotype was seen once. This is likely a read error, given that the CDR3 carries no conserved phenylalanine or tryptophan at its end. No DNA is shown, since the ends of the CDR3 on it are uncertain; the CDR3 is the one TCRdb lists. The V and J genes are TRBV2 and TRBJ1-1; the table assigns TRBD1, which was not confirmed against the DNA. In germline, CDR1 is SNHLY, CDR2 FYNNEI. The CDR3 spans 11 residues, counting both ends. CDR3 sequence: CASSARQGANY.

This clonotype has at least ten counts. The chain is built from TRBV11-3 and TRBJ2-7, with a weak D call TRBD2 (6 bases). Germline V gene sequence: CDR1 SGHNT, CDR2 YENEEA. This CDR3 spans 17 amino acids. The V gene lost 4 bases and the J gene lost 2 bases, with 21 bases spanning the gap. The CDR3 region has the DNA TGTGCCAGCAGCTCCCTCGGTGGAGGGGAGAGAACCTACGAGCAGTACTTC. Protein: CASSSLGGGERTYEQYF.

Turning to this clonotype: A much larger clone lies a single base off, so this may be a read error. The chain links TRBV20-1 to TRBJ2-7; TRBD2 matches 7 bases. This CDR3 has 15 residues. Per the germline V gene, CDR1 is DFQATT and CDR2 is SNEGSKA (reference sequence). CDR3 amino acids: CNARDHRYGGYEQYF. The CDR3 coding sequence is TGCAATGCTAGAGATCACCGGTACGGGGGGTACGAGCAGTACTTC.

The chain's CDR3 is CASSFGTGRSDTEAFF. The CDR3 DNA reads as TGCGCCAGCAGCTTTGGCACCGGGAGGTCGGACACTGAAGCTTTCTTT. The rearrangement uses TRBV5-1 and TRBJ1-1; no firm D call. The CDR3 consists of 16 residues. V lost 2 bases and J 3 bases, leaving 17 bases between the germline ends. The germline V gene encodes CDR1 SGHRS and CDR2 YFSETQ.

This clonotype was observed at least ten times. The chain joins TRBV25-1 to TRBJ2-6; D not resolved. The germline CDR1 and CDR2 sequences are MGHDK and SYGVNS. This CDR3 is built from 15 residues. V dropped 8 bases and J dropped 4 bases, with 15 bases sitting between them. Here the CDR3 reads CASAPPLIGANVLTF. CDR3 nucleotides: TGTGCCAGCGCCCCCCCTCTGATCGGGGCCAACGTCCTGACTTTC.

This clonotype was counted at least ten times. The chain recombines TRBV3-1 with TRBJ2-6; TRBD1 matches 7 bases. V shed 4 bases and J 2 bases; nucleotides not matched to a gene: 2. Per the germline V gene, CDR1 is LGHDT and CDR2 is YNNKEL (reference sequence). This CDR3 has 15 amino acids. The CDR3 region is CASSPGTAGANVLTF. The DNA of the CDR3 is TGTGCCAGCAGCCCTGGGACAGCTGGGGCCAACGTCCTGACTTTC.

J is TRBJ2-3 and V is TRBV20-1, with 9 bases matching TRBD2. Germline V gene data show CDR1 as DFQATT and CDR2 as SNEGSKA (reference sequence). CDR3 length equals 14 residues. The V gene end was trimmed by 6 bases and the J gene end by 4 bases; junction bases not matched to a gene: 8. CDR3 region: CSAAGGVVADTQYF. CDR3 DNA: TGCAGTGCCGCGGGGGGGGTTGTGGCAGATACGCAGTATTTT.

This clonotype was recorded many times. The chain is built from TRBV11-2 and TRBJ2-5, with D possibly TRBD1 on 5 matching bases. CDR3 size: 15 residues. The V and J ends lost 5 bases and 8 bases respectively, with 21 bases between them. The V gene's germline CDR1 is SGHAT and CDR2 FQNNGV. DNA for the CDR3: TGTGCCAGCAGCCATCCTGATTACCTTGACAGAACCCAGTACTTC. Protein: CASSHPDYLDRTQYF.

The chain combines TRBV29-1 with TRBJ2-7, with 9 nucleotides matching TRBD1. This CDR3 is 13 amino acids long. V shed 8 bases, J shed 7 bases, and the junction held 12 bases outside the gene matches. Germline assignment: CDR1 SQVTM and CDR2 ANQGSEA. In nucleotides, the CDR3 is TGCAGCAGTGCCCGGGACAGGGTGTCAGAGCAGTACTTC. Translation: CSSARDRVSEQYF.

This chain links TRBV24-1 with TRBJ2-5; no clear D gene. Germline-derived CDR1 and CDR2 are KGHDR and SFDVKD. V was cut by 4 bases and J by 3 bases, with 14 bases left in between. This CDR3 is built from 15 residues. Here the CDR3 reads CATSDPSKNEETQYF. The CDR3 DNA follows: TGTGCCACCAGTGACCCCTCTAAGAATGAAGAGACCCAGTACTTC.